These 13 T cell receptor beta chains originate from one sample sequenced in a study of cytomegalovirus exposure and HLA in healthy donors. PCR primers comprised 60 Vbeta and 13 Jbeta primers. Sequencing used immunoSEQ multiplex PCR; TCRdb keeps in-frame clones, though not all of them. The data hold 200,000 to 250,000 clones, with approximately 82% observed a single time. Sample: PBMCs. These receptors all stem from a young man in good health and CMV-seronegative.

This clone has more than one count but fewer than ten. The rearrangement links TRBV1 to TRBJ2-5; the table assigns TRBD1, which was not confirmed against the DNA. TRBV1 is labeled a pseudogene. The CDR3 is 16 residues long. In DNA form, the CDR3 reads TGCACCAGCAGCCAAAGGTGTAGAGGGGGCCAAGAGACCCAGTACTTC. This codes for CTSSQRCRGGQETQYF.

The chain has TRBV2 and TRBJ1-2, with TRBD1 matching over 8 bases. This CDR3 is built from 14 residues. V dropped 6 bases and J dropped 4; count of bases not matched to a gene: 7. Germline CDR1 SNHLY, CDR2 FYNNEI. The CDR3 sequence is CASRDRGIGYGYTF. The CDR3 DNA is TGTGCCAGCAGAGACAGGGGAATCGGCTATGGCTACACCTTC.

Comments on this clone: Different DNA sequences within this sample yield the same CDR3. The J gene is TRBJ2-1, the V gene TRBV2, with 8 bases aligning to TRBD2. In germline, CDR1 is SNHLY, CDR2 FYNNEI. The CDR3 spans 15 residues. The V gene end was trimmed by 6 bases and the J gene end by 1 base; junction bases not matched to a gene: 5. The CDR3 DNA reads TGTGCCAGCAGACCTACTAGCGGATCCTACAATGAGCAGTTCTTC. It yields the protein CASRPTSGSYNEQFF.

Note on this clone: Its ends do not fully match the called genes, so a read error is possible. This chain connects TRBV7-9 to TRBJ2-4; possibly TRBD2 for D (6 bases). The CDR3 has 16 residues. Germline CDR1 and CDR2: SEHNR and FQNEAQ (reference sequence). The CDR3 sequence: CSSSPGDFQAKNIQYF. CDR3 coding DNA: TGTTCCAGCAGCCCGGGGGACTTTCAAGCCAAAAACATTCAGTACTTC. Combining the CDR3 with reference TRBV7-9 and TRBJ2-4 gives the whole variable domain DTGVSQNPRHKITKRGQNVTFRCDPISEHNRLYWYRQTLGQGPEFLTYFQNEAQLEKSRLLSDRFSAERPKGSFSTLEIQRTEQGDSAMYLCSSSPGDFQAKNIQYFGAGTRLSVL.

This clone has only a few counts. CDR3 sequence: CASSRDGGTSYEQYF. CDR3 nucleotide sequence: TGTGCCAGCAGCCGCGACGGGGGGACCTCGTACGAGCAGTACTTC. The chain is built from TRBV6-5 and TRBJ2-7; 7 bases match TRBD2. In germline, CDR1 is MNHEY, CDR2 SVGAGI. The CDR3 covers 15 residues. V shed 6 bases and J 4 bases; nucleotides not matched to a gene: 12.

The chain is built from TRBV7-9 and TRBJ2-5; the match to TRBD2 covers 7 bases. In germline, CDR1 is SEHNR, CDR2 FQNEAQ (reference sequence). With 8 bases clipped from V and 3 bases from J, the junction kept 3 bases outside the gene matches. The CDR3 extends over 12 amino acids. The CDR3 DNA sequence: TGTGCCAGCGGGGGGGAGGAAGAGACCCAGTACTTC. Amino acids: CASGGEEETQYF.

This chain links TRBV12-5 with TRBJ1-6, with TRBD1 matching over 9 bases. The germline V gene has CDR1 LGHNT and CDR2 FRNRAP. J lost 8 bases, V lost 0 bases, and 11 bases had no gene match. The CDR3 is 18 residues long. Written as DNA, the CDR3 is TGTGCTAGTGGTTTGGTAGGGGTCTTGGGACAGGGCGATTCACCCCTCCACTTT. Amino acid sequence: CASGLVGVLGQGDSPLHF.

The V call is TRBV7-9, the J call TRBJ2-7; D remains unclear. Germline CDR1 is SEHNR and CDR2 is FQNEAQ (reference sequence). Deletions cut 5 bases from V and 5 bases from J, with 7 bases between. CDR3 length: 11 residues. CDR3 amino acids: CASSLLDEQYF. The CDR3 DNA reads as TGTGCCAGCAGCCTCCTCGACGAGCAGTACTTC.

The rearrangement uses TRBV4-1 and TRBJ1-2; TRBD1 matches 7 bases. V trimming: 1 base; J trimming: 10 bases; junction bases outside the gene matches: 9. The germline gives CDR1 MGHRA, CDR2 YSYEKL. This CDR3 has 14 residues. The CDR3 DNA reads as TGCGCCAGCAGCCAAGCTGGAGGGACAGTAGACTACACCTTC. This translates into CASSQAGGTVDYTF.

The CDR3 DNA sequence: TGTGCCAGCAGTGATACGAGCGGGAGTATGGGCGGCGAGCAGTACTTC. Amino acid sequence: CASSDTSGSMGGEQYF. This chain uses TRBV2 with TRBJ2-7; 8 positions agree with TRBD2. This CDR3 contains 16 residues. V lost 3 bases and J lost 6; bases outside the gene matches: 13. The germline CDR1 and CDR2 sequences are SNHLY and FYNNEI.

The J gene is TRBJ1-4, the V gene TRBV10-1, with 7 bases fitting TRBD1. Trimming at V came to 6 bases and at J to 8 bases, leaving 6 bases not matched to a gene. From germline, CDR1 is WNHNN and CDR2 SYGVQD (reference sequence). CDR3 length: 13 amino acids. The CDR3 sequence: CASSLTGDEKLFF. The CDR3 DNA is TGCGCCAGCAGCCTCACAGGGGACGAAAAACTGTTTTTT.

J is TRBJ1-6 and V is TRBV4-1; unclear D gene. CDR1 MGHRA and CDR2 YSYEKL come from the germline V gene. The ends were cut back, 0 bases at V and 0 bases at J, with 6 bases in the middle. The CDR3 is 16 residues long. CDR3: CASSQEFGSYNSPLHF. The CDR3, as DNA: TGCGCCAGCAGCCAAGAGTTCGGCTCCTATAATTCACCCCTCCACTTT.

The rearrangement links TRBV28 to TRBJ2-3, with TRBD2 matching over 10 bases. Losses at the gene ends were 5 bases for V and 7 bases for J; bases not matched to a gene: 12. The germline V gene has CDR1 MDHEN and CDR2 SYDVKM. The CDR3 consists of 16 residues. Here the CDR3 reads CASSPALAGVGYTQYF. Written as DNA, the CDR3 is TGTGCCAGCAGTCCCGCCCTAGCGGGAGTAGGGTATACGCAGTATTTT. The entire variable domain, with the rest obtained from reference TRBV28 and TRBJ2-3, is as follows: DVKVTQSSRYLVKRTGEKVFLECVQDMDHENMFWYRQDPGLGLRLIYFSYDVKMKEKGDIPEGYSVSREKKERFSLILESASTNQTSMYLCASSPALAGVGYTQYFGPGTRLTVL.